The next 13 T cell receptor beta chains were all read from a single sample in a study of blood T cells in healthy people across ages (dated by TCRdb to between 2015 and 2017). The library was built by means of 5' RACE. Sequencing relied on an Illumina HiSeq 2500. The second PCR ran for about 7 to 11 cycles and used a J-beta primer mix along with a sample-barcoded 5' primer. TCRdb's own reprocessing of the public reads used fastp at Q25 and MiXCR and kept productive beta chains. Each entry is one CDR3 protein sequence, shown with its most common DNA and genes. This sample lists roughly 1.7 million distinct CDR3 sequences; about 31% were detected once. The ten largest clonotypes hold around 10% of the sample. Sequencing input: blood. The receptors here all came from a woman aged 30 to 39 in good health.

The chain combines TRBV15 with TRBJ2-7, with unresolved D. The length of the CDR3 is 13 residues. Trimming removed 3 bases at V and 3 bases at J, with 9 bases between. Looked up from germline, CDR1 is LNHNV and CDR2 is YYDKDF (reference sequence). CDR3 residues: CATSSVAVYEQYF. The DNA of the CDR3 is TGTGCCACCAGCAGTGTGGCCGTCTACGAGCAGTACTTC.

There are many counts of this clonotype. The chain couples TRBV5-5 to TRBJ2-5; the match to TRBD2 covers 9 bases. Germline V gives CDR1 SGHKS, CDR2 YYEKEE (reference sequence). The CDR3 sequence is 14 residues long. The V and J ends lost 2 bases and 4 bases, in that order; junction bases with no gene match: 3. The DNA of the CDR3 is TGTGCCAGCAGCTTCGGACTAGCGCGAGAGACCCAGTACTTC. Its translation is CASSFGLARETQYF.

The gene calls are TRBV7-9 and TRBJ2-3, with D possibly matching TRBD2 (6 bases). The germline CDR1 and CDR2 sequences are SEHNR and FQNEAQ (reference sequence). The germline V and J ends were trimmed by 0 bases and 3 bases, with 13 bases remaining between them. The CDR3 covers 16 residues. CDR3 amino acids: CASSLAIGGLTDTQYF. In DNA, the CDR3 is TGTGCCAGCAGCTTAGCCATTGGAGGGTTGACAGATACGCAGTATTTT.

J is TRBJ2-3 and V is TRBV7-3, with 16 positions matching TRBD2. The junction had 10 bases not matched to a gene; V was cut back by 5 bases and J by 2 bases. The germline gives CDR1 SGHTA, CDR2 FQGTGA. The CDR3 contains 19 residues. The CDR3 protein is CASSLGLAGGPSPTDTQYF. CDR3 coding DNA: TGTGCCAGCAGCCTGGGACTAGCGGGAGGGCCGTCCCCCACAGATACGCAGTATTTT.

The rearrangement uses TRBV3-1 and TRBJ2-3; 10 positions agree with TRBD2. This CDR3 spans 19 amino acids. Trimming took 2 bases from V and 2 from J; bases not matched to a gene: 13. Per germline, CDR1 LGHDT and CDR2 YNNKEL (reference sequence). The CDR3, as DNA: TGTGCCAGCAGCCAACGTCTAGCGGGAGTCACACGCCTCACAGATACGCAGTATTTT. Its translation: CASSQRLAGVTRLTDTQYF.

This clonotype was found a few times. The chain has TRBV30 and TRBJ2-7; the D is unclear. Looked up from germline, CDR1 is GTSNPN and CDR2 is SVGIG (reference sequence). CDR3 size: 15 residues. Trimming stripped 3 bases from V and 1 base from J, with 16 bases between. The CDR3 here is CAWRVVVRNSYEQYF. The CDR3, as DNA: TGTGCCTGGAGAGTGGTAGTGAGAAATTCCTACGAGCAGTACTTC.

This chain links TRBV7-2 with TRBJ1-2; 9 bases fit TRBD1. This CDR3 is built from 15 residues. V lost 4 bases to trimming and J lost 5 bases; unmatched junction nucleotides: 8. The germline V gene encodes CDR1 SGHTA and CDR2 FQGNSA. CDR3 nucleotide sequence: TGTGCCAGCAGCTCGTACACACAGGGGGCGTATGGCTACACCTTC. It encodes CASSSYTQGAYGYTF.

This clonotype was seen repeatedly, ten times or more. The chain combines TRBV7-2 with TRBJ2-1; D uncertain. This CDR3 spans 15 amino acids. The germline CDR1 and CDR2 sequences are SGHTA and FQGNSA. The V and J ends lost 2 bases and 6 bases respectively, with 14 bases between them. The CDR3 region is CASSLRGVGSNEQFF. CDR3 nucleotides: TGTGCCAGCAGCTTACGTGGGGTCGGGTCCAATGAGCAGTTCTTC.

V gene TRBV6-1 combines with J gene TRBJ2-5; 8 nucleotides agree with TRBD2. The CDR3 contains 18 residues. The germline CDR1 and CDR2 sequences are MNHNS and SASEGT. With V trimmed by 2 bases and J by 11 bases, 22 bases remained unmatched. Written as DNA, the CDR3 is TGTGCCAGCAGTGAACTTCCTATCGCCGGGGGGGTTCGGGGGGAGCAGTACTTC. Amino acids: CASSELPIAGGVRGEQYF.

This clonotype was detected many times. V gene TRBV29-1 combines with J gene TRBJ2-3; 11 bases map to TRBD1. Germline loops: CDR1 SQVTM, CDR2 ANQGSEA. The CDR3 covers 14 residues. With V trimmed by 7 bases and J by 5 bases, 8 bases remained unmatched. The CDR3: CSAAGTGGGDTQYF. The CDR3, as DNA: TGCAGCGCCGCCGGGACAGGGGGTGGAGATACGCAGTATTTT.

In this sample, this clonotype turned up many times. The chain combines TRBV7-9 with TRBJ1-1; D is ambiguous. CDR3 length: 14 residues. The V gene lost 5 bases and the J gene lost 3 bases, with 13 bases spanning the gap. The germline CDR1 and CDR2 sequences are SEHNR and FQNEAQ (reference sequence). The CDR3 here is CASSPINGDTEAFF. The CDR3 bases are TGTGCCAGCAGCCCGATTAACGGAGACACTGAAGCTTTCTTT.

The gene calls are TRBV18 and TRBJ2-3, with D perhaps matching TRBD2 (6 bases). V was cut by 6 bases and J by 4 bases, with 20 bases left in between. The length of the CDR3 is 16 residues. CDR1 is KGHSH and CDR2 is LQKENI in the germline V gene. CDR3 in amino acids: CASSPWGDEGPDTQYF. The CDR3 DNA sequence: TGTGCCAGCTCCCCGTGGGGGGACGAAGGGCCAGATACGCAGTATTTT.

This clonotype was recorded once. V and J are TRBV27 and TRBJ2-1; TRBD2 might be the D (5 bases). From germline, CDR1 is MNHEY and CDR2 SMNVEV (reference sequence). This CDR3 spans 14 amino acids. The V and J ends lost 6 bases and 6 bases respectively, with 15 bases between them. The CDR3 here is CASSSDSSGNEQFF. The CDR3 DNA sequence: TGTGCCAGCAGCTCGGACTCCTCCGGCAATGAGCAGTTCTTC.